This note documents a single TCR beta chain sequence. As for time point: baseline, week 1 (first vaccination visit). The treatment denotes: pre-vaccination baseline after standard-of-care therapy. In every donor, the tumor was a new WHO grade 3 or 4 IDH1-mutant, ATRX-lost astrocytoma. Method: immunoSEQ multiplex PCR; TCRdb's copy keeps in-frame clones and lacks some. The table includes around 92,000 clones, around 82% detected once. The data originate from a study of a mutant IDH1 vaccine in newly diagnosed glioma. The CDR3 loop spans 15 amino acids. Germline V lookup: CDR1 SGHKS, CDR2 YYEKEE (reference sequence). V lost 2 bases to trimming and J lost 0 bases, with 8 bases between them.

The sequence was obtained from a woman aged 45 to 65 with glioma. The chain couples TRBV5-5 to TRBJ1-4; D ambiguous. This specimen consisted of PBMCs, obtained from a glioma patient treated with radiotherapy, temozolomide or both. This CDR3 reads CASSFRRSTNEKLFF. DNA of the CDR3: TGTGCCAGCAGCTTTAGACGCTCAACTAATGAAAAACTGTTTTTT.